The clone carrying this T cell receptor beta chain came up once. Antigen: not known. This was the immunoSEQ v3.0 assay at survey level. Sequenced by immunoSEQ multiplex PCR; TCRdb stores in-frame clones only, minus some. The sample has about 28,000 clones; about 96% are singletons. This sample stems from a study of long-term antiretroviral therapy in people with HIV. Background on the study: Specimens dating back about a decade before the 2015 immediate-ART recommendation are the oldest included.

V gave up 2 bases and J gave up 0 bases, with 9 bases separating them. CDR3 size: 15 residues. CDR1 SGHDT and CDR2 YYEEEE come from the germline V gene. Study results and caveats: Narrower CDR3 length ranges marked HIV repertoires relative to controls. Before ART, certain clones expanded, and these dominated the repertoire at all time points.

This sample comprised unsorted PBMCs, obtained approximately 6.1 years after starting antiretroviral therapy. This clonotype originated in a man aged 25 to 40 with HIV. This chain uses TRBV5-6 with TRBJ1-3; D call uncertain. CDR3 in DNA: TGTGCCAGCAGCTTAGTTGCAGCCTCTGGAAACACCATATATTTT. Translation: CASSLVAASGNTIYF.